This T cell receptor beta chain was recorded in a study of CD8+ T cells in alopecia areata. Findings and caveats of the study: Alopecia totalis/universalis scalp especially showed more expanded CD8+ clones than normal scalp.

TCR sequencing used cDNA made by reverse transcription of extracted RNA. The assay was immunoSEQ multiplex PCR, and TCRdb's table has in-frame clones only and misses some. The data show hundreds of thousands of clones, less than 80% seen once. This clone was seen just once. Its matching antigen is unknown. The CDR3 covers 15 residues. The germline CDR1 and CDR2 sequences are SGHNT and YYREEE (reference sequence). Trimming stripped 4 bases from V and 1 base from J, with 14 bases between. This chain joins TRBV5-4 and TRBJ2-5, with D perhaps assigned TRBD1 or TRBD2 (5 bases each). This receptor was identified in a human donor with alopecia areata. Sequenced here: CD4+ T cells sorted from blood, sampled at week 0. CDR3 amino acids: CASSRGNRLQETQYF. CDR3 nucleotides: TGTGCCAGCAGCCGAGGGAACAGGCTCCAAGAGACCCAGTACTTC.